Listed here are 10 T cell receptor beta chains from one sample, sequenced in a study of blood T cell repertoires in COVID-19. Repertoires were generated with immunoSEQ multiplex PCR, while TCRdb's copy carries only in-frame clones and drops some. The sample shows roughly 80,000 clones, around 89% of them seen only once. Material: peripheral blood. Source of these receptors: an elderly woman with acute or convalescent COVID-19.

The J gene is TRBJ2-3, the V gene TRBV29-1; 7 nucleotides line up with TRBD1. This CDR3 is built from 14 residues. Germline assignment: CDR1 SQVTM and CDR2 ANQGSEA. V lost 4 bases, J lost 5 bases, and 9 bases stayed unmatched. This chain's CDR3 is CSVAKAQGIDTQYF. The CDR3 bases are TGCAGCGTTGCAAAGGCACAGGGGATAGATACGCAGTATTTT.

V gene TRBV7-2 combines with J gene TRBJ2-7, with D maybe TRBD2 (6 bases). The CDR3 has 14 residues. V lost 2 bases and J 7 bases, leaving 15 bases between the germline ends. Germline loops: CDR1 SGHTA, CDR2 FQGNSA. CDR3 region: CASSLWSGEVEQYF. DNA of the CDR3: TGTGCCAGCAGCTTATGGTCCGGGGAGGTAGAGCAGTACTTC.

The chain uses TRBV6-1 and TRBJ2-1; 7 nucleotides align to TRBD1. Losses at the gene ends were 2 bases for V and 4 bases for J; bases not matched to a gene: 5. This CDR3 is 15 amino acids long. Germline CDR1 reads MNHNS; CDR2 reads SASEGT. CDR3 bases: TGTGCCAGCAGTGAAAGAAGCAGGGGGTACAATGAGCAGTTCTTC. This translates into CASSERSRGYNEQFF.

The chain has TRBV9 and TRBJ2-3; D gene uncertain. The germline gives CDR1 SGDLS, CDR2 YYNGEE. This CDR3 contains 12 residues. Trimming shortened V by 2 bases and J by 5 bases, and 6 bases separated the two germline ends. The CDR3 DNA is TGTGCCAGCAGCGTTCAGAAAGATACGCAGTATTTT. This translates into CASSVQKDTQYF.

The CDR3 DNA reads as TGTGCCAGCAGCCTTACAGGGATTAACTATGGCTACACCTTC. This sequence encodes CASSLTGINYGYTF. This chain links TRBV7-9 with TRBJ1-2; D might be TRBD1 (6 bases). The germline V gene encodes CDR1 SEHNR and CDR2 FQNEAQ (reference sequence). The CDR3 runs to 14 residues. Trimming took 5 bases from V and 1 from J, leaving 11 bases between them. Full variable domain (missing parts from reference TRBV7-9 and TRBJ1-2): DTGVSQNPRHKITKRGQNVTFRCDPISEHNRLYWYRQTLGQGPEFLTYFQNEAQLEKSRLLSDRFSAERPKGSFSTLEIQRTEQGDSAMYLCASSLTGINYGYTFGSGTRLTVV.

Only a few counts were recorded for this clone. This rearrangement joins TRBV7-9 to TRBJ1-1, with D uncertain. CDR3 length equals 15 residues. CDR1 and CDR2 (germline): SEHNR, FQNEAQ (reference sequence). Trimming stripped 0 bases from V and 1 base from J, with 9 bases between. The CDR3, as DNA: TGTGCCAGCAGCTTAGCTGCAGGCCCGAACACTGAAGCTTTCTTT. Its protein product is CASSLAAGPNTEAFF.

The rearrangement uses TRBV6-5 and TRBJ1-2; D is ambiguous. Looked up from germline, CDR1 is MNHEY and CDR2 is SVGAGI. There are 14 residues in the CDR3. V lost 7 bases and J 0 bases, leaving 12 bases between the germline ends. The CDR3: CASTEGTTNYGYTF. In DNA form, the CDR3 reads TGTGCCAGCACGGAGGGAACTACTAACTATGGCTACACCTTC.

The gene calls are TRBV5-1 and TRBJ2-3, with TRBD1 matching over 8 bases. J lost 7 bases, V lost 3 bases, and 7 bases had no gene match. Germline CDR1 and CDR2: SGHRS and YFSETQ. The CDR3 is 14 amino acids. In DNA, the CDR3 is TGCGCCAGCAGCTCGACAGGGGAAACTTATACGCAGTATTTT. Translating gives CASSSTGETYTQYF.

The chain joins TRBV5-6 to TRBJ1-1; 8 nucleotides match TRBD1. This CDR3 spans 16 amino acids. V lost 0 bases to trimming and J lost 0 bases; unmatched junction nucleotides: 4. The germline V gene has CDR1 SGHDT and CDR2 YYEEEE. The CDR3 DNA is TGTGCCAGCAGCTTGGCCTGGACAGGGTTGAACACTGAAGCTTTCTTT. Its translation: CASSLAWTGLNTEAFF.

V and J are TRBV7-3 and TRBJ2-1; TRBD2 agrees at 15 bases. With V trimmed by 5 bases and J by 6 bases, 8 bases remained unmatched. CDR1 and CDR2 from the germline V gene are SGHTA and FQGTGA. The CDR3 loop spans 17 amino acids. The CDR3 sequence is CASSQLPGLAGGNEQFF. DNA for the CDR3: TGTGCCAGCAGCCAACTCCCGGGACTAGCGGGAGGCAATGAGCAGTTCTTC.